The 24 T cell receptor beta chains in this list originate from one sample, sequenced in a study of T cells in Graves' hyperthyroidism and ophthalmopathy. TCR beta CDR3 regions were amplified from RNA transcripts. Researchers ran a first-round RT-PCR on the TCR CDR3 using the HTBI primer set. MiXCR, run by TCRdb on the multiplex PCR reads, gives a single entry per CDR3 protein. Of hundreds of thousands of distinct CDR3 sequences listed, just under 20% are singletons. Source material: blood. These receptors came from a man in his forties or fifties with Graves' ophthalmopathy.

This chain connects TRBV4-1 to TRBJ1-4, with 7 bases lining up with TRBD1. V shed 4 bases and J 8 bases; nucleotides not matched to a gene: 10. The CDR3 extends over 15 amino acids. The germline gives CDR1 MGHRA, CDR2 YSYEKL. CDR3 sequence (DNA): TGCGCCAGCAGCCCACCCGGAGGGGGCCACGAAAAACTGTTTTTT. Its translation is CASSPPGGGHEKLFF.

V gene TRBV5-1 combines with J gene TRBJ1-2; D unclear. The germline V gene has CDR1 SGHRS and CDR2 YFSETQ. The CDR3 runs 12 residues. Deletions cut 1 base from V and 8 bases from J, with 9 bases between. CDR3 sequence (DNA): TGCGCCAGCAGCTTGAGGACGGGAGGCTACACCTTC. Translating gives CASSLRTGGYTF.

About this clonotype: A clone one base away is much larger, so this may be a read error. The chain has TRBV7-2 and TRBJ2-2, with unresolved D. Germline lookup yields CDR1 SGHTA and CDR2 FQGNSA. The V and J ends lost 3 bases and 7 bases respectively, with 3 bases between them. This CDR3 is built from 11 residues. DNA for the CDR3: TGTGCCAGCAGCTTCATCGGGGAGCTGTTTTTT. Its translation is CASSFIGELFF.

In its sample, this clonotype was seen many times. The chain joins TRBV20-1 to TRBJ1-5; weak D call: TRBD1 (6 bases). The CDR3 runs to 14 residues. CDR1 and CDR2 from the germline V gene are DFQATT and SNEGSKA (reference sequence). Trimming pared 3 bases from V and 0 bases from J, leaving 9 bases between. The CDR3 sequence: CSARGGHSNQPQHF. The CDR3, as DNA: TGCAGTGCTAGGGGGGGACATAGCAATCAGCCCCAGCATTTT.

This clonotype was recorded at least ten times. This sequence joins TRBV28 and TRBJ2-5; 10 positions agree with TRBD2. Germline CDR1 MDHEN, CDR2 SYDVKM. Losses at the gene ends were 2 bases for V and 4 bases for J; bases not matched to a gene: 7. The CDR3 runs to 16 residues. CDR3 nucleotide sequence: TGTGCCAGCAGTTTAGGGGCTAGCGGGAGAGGAGAGACCCAGTACTTC. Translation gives CASSLGASGRGETQYF.

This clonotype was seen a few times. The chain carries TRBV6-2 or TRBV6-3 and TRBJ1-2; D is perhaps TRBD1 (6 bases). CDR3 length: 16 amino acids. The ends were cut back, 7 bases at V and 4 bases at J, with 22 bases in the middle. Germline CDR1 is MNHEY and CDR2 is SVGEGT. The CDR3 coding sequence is TGTGCCAGCACTGGAGGGGGTGACAGAATACTCTATGGCTACACCTTC. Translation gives CASTGGGDRILYGYTF.

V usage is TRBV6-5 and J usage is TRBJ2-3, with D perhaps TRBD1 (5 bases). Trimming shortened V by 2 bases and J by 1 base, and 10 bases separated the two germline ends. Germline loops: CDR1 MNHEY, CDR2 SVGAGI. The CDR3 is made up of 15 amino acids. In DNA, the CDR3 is TGTGCCAGCAGTTACAGGGGATATGGCACAGATACGCAGTATTTT. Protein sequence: CASSYRGYGTDTQYF.

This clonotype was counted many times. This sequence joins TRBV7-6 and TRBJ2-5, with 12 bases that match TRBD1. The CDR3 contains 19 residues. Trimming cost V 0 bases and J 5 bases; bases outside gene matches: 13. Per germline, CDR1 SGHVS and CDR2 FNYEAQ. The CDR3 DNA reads TGTGCCAGCAGCTTAGCTCCCCCCGGGACAGGGGGCACTCCCGAGACCCAGTACTTC. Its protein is CASSLAPPGTGGTPETQYF. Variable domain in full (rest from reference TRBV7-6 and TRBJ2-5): GAGVSQSPRYKVTKRGQDVALRCDPISGHVSLYWYRQALGQGPEFLTYFNYEAQQDKSGLPNDRFSAERPEGSISTLTIQRTEQRDSAMYRCASSLAPPGTGGTPETQYFGPGTRLLVL.

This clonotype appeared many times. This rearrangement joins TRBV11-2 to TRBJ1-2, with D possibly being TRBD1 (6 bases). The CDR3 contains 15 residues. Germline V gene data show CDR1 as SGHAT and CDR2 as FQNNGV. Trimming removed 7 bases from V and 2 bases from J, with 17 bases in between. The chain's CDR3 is CASTREGGANYGYTF. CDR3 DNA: TGTGCCAGCACCCGGGAGGGGGGGGCGAACTATGGCTACACCTTC.

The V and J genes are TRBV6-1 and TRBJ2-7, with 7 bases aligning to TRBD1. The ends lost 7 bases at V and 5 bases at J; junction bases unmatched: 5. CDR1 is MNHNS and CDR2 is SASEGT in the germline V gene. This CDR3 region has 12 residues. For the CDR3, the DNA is TGTGCCAGCAACGCGACAGGGAACGAGCAGTACTTC. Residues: CASNATGNEQYF.

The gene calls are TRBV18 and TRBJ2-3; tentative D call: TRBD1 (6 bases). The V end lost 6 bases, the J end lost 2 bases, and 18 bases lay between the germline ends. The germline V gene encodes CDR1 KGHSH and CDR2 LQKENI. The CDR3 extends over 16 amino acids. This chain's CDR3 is CASSQQGHLNTDTQYF. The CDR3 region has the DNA TGTGCCAGCTCGCAACAGGGACATCTAAACACAGATACGCAGTATTTT. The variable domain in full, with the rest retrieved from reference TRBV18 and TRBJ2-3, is NAGVMQNPRHLVRRRGQEARLRCSPMKGHSHVYWYRQLPEEGLKFMVYLQKENIIDESGMPKERFSAEFPKEGPSILRIQQVVRGDSAAYFCASSQQGHLNTDTQYFGPGTRLTVL.

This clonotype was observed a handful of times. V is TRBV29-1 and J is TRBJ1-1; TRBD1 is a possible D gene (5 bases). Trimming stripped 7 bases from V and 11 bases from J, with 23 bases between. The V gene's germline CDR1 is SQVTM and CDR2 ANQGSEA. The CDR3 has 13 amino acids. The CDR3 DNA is TGCAGCGCTTGGGACGGATCTATGCCAGGGGCTTTCTTT. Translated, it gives CSAWDGSMPGAFF.

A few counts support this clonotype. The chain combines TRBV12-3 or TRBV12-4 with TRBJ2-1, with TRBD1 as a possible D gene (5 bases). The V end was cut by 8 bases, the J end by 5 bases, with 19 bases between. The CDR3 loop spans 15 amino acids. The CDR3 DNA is TGTGCCAGCCATACCCAGGGTACCATTAACAATGAGCAGTTCTTC. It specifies CASHTQGTINNEQFF.

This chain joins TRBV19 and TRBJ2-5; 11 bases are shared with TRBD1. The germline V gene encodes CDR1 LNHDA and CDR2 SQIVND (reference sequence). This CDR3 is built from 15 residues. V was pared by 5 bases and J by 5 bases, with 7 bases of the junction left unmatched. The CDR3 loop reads CASSPRTGGRETQYF. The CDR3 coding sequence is TGTGCCAGTAGTCCTCGGACAGGGGGCAGGGAGACCCAGTACTTC.

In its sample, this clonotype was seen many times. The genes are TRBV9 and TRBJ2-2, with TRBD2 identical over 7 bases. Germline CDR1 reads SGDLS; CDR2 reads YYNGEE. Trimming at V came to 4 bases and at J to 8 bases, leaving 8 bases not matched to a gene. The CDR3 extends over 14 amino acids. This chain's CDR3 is CASSLPSGGGELFF. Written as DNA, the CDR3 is TGTGCCAGCAGCCTTCCGTCGGGGGGAGGGGAGCTGTTTTTT.

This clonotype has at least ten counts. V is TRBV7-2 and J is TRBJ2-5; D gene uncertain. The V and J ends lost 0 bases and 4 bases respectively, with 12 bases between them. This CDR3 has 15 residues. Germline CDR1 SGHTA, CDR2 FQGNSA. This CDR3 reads CASSLAMTSRETQYF. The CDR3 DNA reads TGTGCCAGCAGCTTAGCGATGACCTCCCGAGAGACCCAGTACTTC.

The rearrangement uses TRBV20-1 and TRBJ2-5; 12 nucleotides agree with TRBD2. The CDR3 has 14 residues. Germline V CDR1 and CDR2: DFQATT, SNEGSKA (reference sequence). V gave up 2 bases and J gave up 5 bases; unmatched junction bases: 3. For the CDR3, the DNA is TGCAGTGCTAGACTAGCGGGAGGGTCGGAGACCCAGTACTTC. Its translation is CSARLAGGSETQYF.

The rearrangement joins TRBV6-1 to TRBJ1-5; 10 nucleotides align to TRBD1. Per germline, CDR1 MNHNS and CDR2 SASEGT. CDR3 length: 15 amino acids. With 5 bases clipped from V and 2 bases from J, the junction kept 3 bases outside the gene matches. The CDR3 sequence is CASSWDRGGNQPQHF. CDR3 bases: TGTGCCAGCAGTTGGGACAGGGGAGGCAATCAGCCCCAGCATTTT.

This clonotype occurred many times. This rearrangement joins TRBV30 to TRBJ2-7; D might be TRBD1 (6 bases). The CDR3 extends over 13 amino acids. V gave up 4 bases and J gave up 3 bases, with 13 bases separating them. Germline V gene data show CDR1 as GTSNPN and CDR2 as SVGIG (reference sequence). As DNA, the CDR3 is TGTGCCTGGAACCAGGGGTCTATCTACGAGCAGTACTTC. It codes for CAWNQGSIYEQYF.

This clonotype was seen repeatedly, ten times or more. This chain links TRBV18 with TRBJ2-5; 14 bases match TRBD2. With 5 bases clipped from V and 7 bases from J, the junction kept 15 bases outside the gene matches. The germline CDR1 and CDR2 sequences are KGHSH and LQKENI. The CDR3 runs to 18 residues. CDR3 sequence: CASSSRTSGGTRLTTQYF. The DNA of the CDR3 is TGTGCCAGCTCATCGCGGACTAGCGGGGGGACCCGCTTGACGACCCAGTACTTC.

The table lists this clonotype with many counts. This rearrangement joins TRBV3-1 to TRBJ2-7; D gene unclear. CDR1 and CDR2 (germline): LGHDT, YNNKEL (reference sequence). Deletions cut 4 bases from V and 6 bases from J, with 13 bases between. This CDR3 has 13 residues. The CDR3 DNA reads TGTGCCAGCAGCCCGGATGTGCGCGGCGAGCAGTACTTC. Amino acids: CASSPDVRGEQYF.

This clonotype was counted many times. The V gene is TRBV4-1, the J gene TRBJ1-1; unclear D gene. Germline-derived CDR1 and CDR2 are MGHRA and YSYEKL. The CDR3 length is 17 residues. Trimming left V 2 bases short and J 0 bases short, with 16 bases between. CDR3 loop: CASSQSGRVFLNTEAFF. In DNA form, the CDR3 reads TGCGCCAGCAGCCAATCGGGCCGGGTCTTCCTGAACACTGAAGCTTTCTTT.

CDR3 amino acids: CAWSVGGGSGNTEAFF. Here the CDR3 DNA reads TGTGCCTGGAGTGTAGGCGGGGGGTCGGGGAACACTGAAGCTTTCTTT. The chain couples TRBV30 to TRBJ1-1; D might be TRBD1 (5 bases). The V and J ends lost 0 bases and 1 base respectively, with 15 bases between them. This CDR3 region has 16 residues. Germline CDR1 reads GTSNPN; CDR2 reads SVGIG (reference sequence). Together with reference TRBV30 and TRBJ1-1, the CDR3 gives the full variable domain: SQTIHQWPATLVQPVGSPLSLECTVEGTSNPNLYWYRQAAGRGLQLLFYSVGIGQISSEVPQNLSASRPQDRQFILSSKKLLLSDSGFYLCAWSVGGGSGNTEAFFGQGTRLTVV.

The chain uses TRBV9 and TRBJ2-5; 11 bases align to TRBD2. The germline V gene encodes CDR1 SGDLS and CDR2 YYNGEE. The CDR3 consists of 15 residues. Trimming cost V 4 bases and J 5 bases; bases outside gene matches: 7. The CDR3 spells CASSFLAGGEETQYF. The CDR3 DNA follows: TGTGCCAGCAGCTTTCTAGCGGGGGGAGAGGAGACCCAGTACTTC. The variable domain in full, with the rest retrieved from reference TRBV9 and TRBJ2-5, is DSGVTQTPKHLITATGQRVTLRCSPRSGDLSVYWYQQSLDQGLQFLIQYYNGEERAKGNILERFSAQQFPDLHSELNLSSLELGDSALYFCASSFLAGGEETQYFGPGTRLLVL.